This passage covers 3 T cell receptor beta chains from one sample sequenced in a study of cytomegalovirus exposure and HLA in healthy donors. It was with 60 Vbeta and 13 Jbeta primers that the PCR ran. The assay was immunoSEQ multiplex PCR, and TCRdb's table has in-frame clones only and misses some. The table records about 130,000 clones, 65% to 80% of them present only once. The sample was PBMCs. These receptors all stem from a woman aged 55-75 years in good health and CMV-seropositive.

The CDR3 nucleotides are TGTGCCAGCAGGTCGGGACTAGCGGGAATGTCTGGGGAGTTCTTC. It translates to CASRSGLAGMSGEFF. The chain employs TRBV28 and TRBJ2-1; 13 nucleotides match TRBD2. CDR1 is MDHEN and CDR2 is SYDVKM in the germline V gene. There are 15 residues in the CDR3. With 6 bases clipped from V and 14 bases from J, the junction kept 13 bases outside the gene matches.

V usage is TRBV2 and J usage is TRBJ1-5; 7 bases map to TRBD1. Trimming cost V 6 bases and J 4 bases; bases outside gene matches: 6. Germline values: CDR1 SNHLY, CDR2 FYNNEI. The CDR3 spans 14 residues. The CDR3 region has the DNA TGTGCCAGCAGCTCCCAGGGGGTGAATCAGCCCCAGCATTTT. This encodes CASSSQGVNQPQHF.

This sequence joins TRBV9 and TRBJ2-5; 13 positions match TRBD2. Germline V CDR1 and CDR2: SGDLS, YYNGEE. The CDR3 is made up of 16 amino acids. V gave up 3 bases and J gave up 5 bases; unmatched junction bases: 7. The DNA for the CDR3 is TGTGCCAGCAGCGAAACTAGCGGGGGGGCTTGGGAGACCCAGTACTTC. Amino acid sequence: CASSETSGGAWETQYF.